This entry describes one TCR beta chain. The target of this receptor is not known. No clone much larger than this one lies a single base away; base qualities are absent. This sample stems from a study of PD-1 blockade in classical Hodgkin lymphoma (dated by TCRdb to 2020 to 2022). In the study overall: Nivolumab dosing was 3 mg/kg intravenously every 2 weeks, continuing until either disease progression or unacceptable toxicity. The study used CyTOF and TCR beta sequencing to define a peripheral blood immune signature of response to PD-1 blockade in classical Hodgkin lymphoma.

The Qiagen DNeasy kit was used to extract genomic DNA from unsorted PBMCs and from the negatively selected CD4+ and CD8+ fractions. Amplification of TCR beta CDR3 regions was done by immunoSEQ multiplex PCR with primers that anneal to V and J segments. A synthetic immune receptor repertoire was used to minimize amplification bias, and any remaining bias was removed computationally after sequencing. Per the original workflow: Repertoire diversity was quantified as the Shannon entropy index using custom Python scripts. The unsorted, CD4+ and CD8+ repertoires were each analyzed separately, with the exception of combined analyses, where CD4+ and CD8+ sequences were merged in silico. Clonal expansion was defined as at least a 2-fold frequency increase after treatment relative to C1D1, with a pseudocount of 0.5 for undetected baseline clones. Clones with 0 or 1 copy at C1D1 were classified as singleton clones, and clones with 2 or more copies were classified as non-singleton clones. Clones expanded in unsorted samples were annotated as CD4+, CD8+ or unknown by matching protein sequences in sorted samples from the same patient. Wilcoxon tests on paired samples were used to test changes in diversity from C1D1 to C4D1. Held by TCRdb, this immuneACCESS table contains in-frame sequences only and omits some clones. Under half of the omission traces to an unresolved V gene where checked; the cause of the rest is unknown. V, J and clone size derive from that table, while D and trimming were established from the DNA sequence. This sample comprises about 30,000 clones, 70% to 75% of them detected only once. Around 3.3% of the sample is held by the ten biggest clonotypes.

Beyond this particular receptor, the publication reports: The study was restricted to a single clinical trial cohort, and the causes of repertoire differences, possibly disease activity or prior therapy, were left undefined. Lower diversity was observed in patients in whom nivolumab was started less than 1 year after ASCT, and these patients were excluded from later analyses so that confounding by immune reconstitution would be avoided. Newly diagnosed patients were reported to have lower baseline TCR diversity than healthy donors, and relapsed/refractory patients were reported to have lower baseline TCR diversity still. By C4D1, a significant rise was seen in CD4+ TCR diversity but not in CD8+ TCR diversity (p=0.0027 vs p=0.16), and the rise was most apparent among complete responders (p=0.02). Among trial patients, those achieving complete response had baseline diversity similar to that of newly diagnosed patients, while diversity was significantly lower in partial responders and progressors.

The label giving this sample's time point can be read as: cycle 2 day 1 (C2D1) of nivolumab. All trial patients had relapsed after autologous stem cell transplantation, with cohorts A, B and C differing in prior brentuximab vedotin exposure. A total of under 70 patients with relapsed/refractory classical Hodgkin lymphoma made up the trial cohort, and each patient's best overall response was complete response, partial response or progressive disease. Single-agent nivolumab was administered to trial patients in the multi-cohort phase II CheckMate 205 trial. An independent review committee assessed best overall response by applying the 2007 International Working Group response criteria. Trial PBMCs were obtained immediately prior to nivolumab initiation (C1D1) and on therapy at cycle 2 day 1 and cycle 4 day 1. After peripheral blood was drawn into 8 mL Vacutainer Cell Preparation Tubes, PBMCs were isolated by centrifugation and then cryopreserved.

The source was peripheral blood mononuclear cells (PBMCs), collected before the second cycle of nivolumab. This clonotype originated in a human donor with classical Hodgkin lymphoma.

The CDR3 reads CASSIISGGAGEQYF. In nucleotides, the sequence is TGTGCCAGCAGTATCATTAGCGGGGGGGCCGGCGAGCAGTACTTC. Recombination joined TRBV27 with TRBJ2-7, and 11 junction bases match TRBD2. CDR1 and CDR2 were assigned from the germline V gene (reference sequence) as MNHEY and SMNVEV. There are 15 amino acids in the CDR3, from cysteine to phenylalanine inclusive. Just CDR3 DNA is preserved here, 45 bases in frame from base 1. Trimmed from V: 5 bases; trimmed from J: 6 bases; junction bases lacking a gene match: 9.